A selection of T cell receptor beta chains follows, all from one sample in a study of monozygotic twins with inflammatory bowel disease. TCRdb re-called the 5' RACE reads and catalogs CDR3 proteins one per entry, DNA excluded. This listing includes around 400,000 distinct CDR3 sequences. The sample was blood. These receptors all come from a human donor with ulcerative colitis or Crohn's disease, or a healthy co-twin of an affected twin (not recorded which). CDR3s include the opening cysteine and the closing phenylalanine or tryptophan.

CDR3: CARPDRTLAKNIQYF; length: 15; J: TRBJ2-4; V: TRBV5-1
CDR3: CASSFALHRQYF; length: 12; J: TRBJ2-7; V: TRBV7-8
CDR3: CASSLLSGAEAFF; length: 13; J: TRBJ1-1; V: TRBV5-5
CDR3: CASSLAGLVPSEQFF; length: 15; J: TRBJ2-1; V: TRBV7-2
CDR3: CASSWYRGLSDNRAYEQYF; length: 19; J: TRBJ2-7; V: TRBV11-1
CDR3: CASSLRGAPDTQYF; length: 14; J: TRBJ2-3; V: TRBV3-1
CDR3: CASSLFGASTDTQYF; length: 15; J: TRBJ2-3; V: TRBV12-3/TRBV12-4
CDR3: CASSGAVLFNYGYTF; length: 15; J: TRBJ1-2; V: TRBV6-1
CDR3: CAGRTILETQYF; length: 12; J: TRBJ2-5; V: TRBV6-6
CDR3: CASSQGQGGEKLFF; length: 14; J: TRBJ1-4; V: TRBV7-2
CDR3: CASSFTSATDTQYF; length: 14; J: TRBJ2-3; V: TRBV5-5
CDR3: CTSSLLPPLVPIKEASTDTQYF; length: 22; J: TRBJ2-3; V: TRBV1
CDR3: CSVLAGGLNEQFF; length: 13; J: TRBJ2-1; V: TRBV29-1
CDR3: CASSQTPGTVGNQPQHF; length: 17; J: TRBJ1-5; V: TRBV4-1
CDR3: CASSPTAESEAFF; length: 13; J: TRBJ1-1; V: TRBV18
CDR3: CASSLAHGTGELFF; length: 14; J: TRBJ2-2; V: TRBV7-9
CDR3: CASNEGIKTQYF; length: 12; J: TRBJ2-5; V: TRBV28
CDR3: CATSSNNEQFF; length: 11; J: TRBJ2-1; V: TRBV5-1
CDR3: CSSQPVQETQYF; length: 12; J: TRBJ2-5; V: TRBV20-1
CDR3: CASSQADAVYNSPLHF; length: 16; J: TRBJ1-6; V: TRBV4-2
CDR3: CAISVRHPGMGADRAFF; length: 17; J: TRBJ1-1; V: TRBV10-3
CDR3: CAISESDRGGEQFF; length: 14; J: TRBJ2-1; V: TRBV10-3
CDR3: CAISESAQGNTGELFF; length: 16; J: TRBJ2-2; V: TRBV10-3
CDR3: CATSAGARGIYNEQFF; length: 16; J: TRBJ2-1; V: TRBV15
CDR3: CASSYSMFGADGYTF; length: 15; J: TRBJ1-2; V: TRBV6-5
CDR3: CATSRDPKGAYEQYF; length: 15; J: TRBJ2-7; V: TRBV15
CDR3: CASSWTGGAWNEQFF; length: 15; J: TRBJ2-1; V: TRBV5-1
CDR3: CAGYTSNEKLFF; length: 12; J: TRBJ1-4; V: TRBV19